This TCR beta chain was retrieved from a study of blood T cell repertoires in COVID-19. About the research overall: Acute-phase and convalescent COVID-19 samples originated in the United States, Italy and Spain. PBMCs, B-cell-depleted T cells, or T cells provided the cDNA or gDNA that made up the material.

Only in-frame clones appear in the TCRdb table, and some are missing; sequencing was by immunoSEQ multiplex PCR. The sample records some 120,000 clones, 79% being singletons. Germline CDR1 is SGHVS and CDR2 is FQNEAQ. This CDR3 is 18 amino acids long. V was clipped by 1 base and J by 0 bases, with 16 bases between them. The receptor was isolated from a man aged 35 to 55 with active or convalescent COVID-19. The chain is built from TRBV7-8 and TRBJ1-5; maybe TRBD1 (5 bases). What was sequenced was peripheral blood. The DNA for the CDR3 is TGTGCCAGCAGCTTAGTGGGCGACAGCAAGTATAGCAATCAGCCCCAGCATTTT. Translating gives CASSLVGDSKYSNQPQHF.